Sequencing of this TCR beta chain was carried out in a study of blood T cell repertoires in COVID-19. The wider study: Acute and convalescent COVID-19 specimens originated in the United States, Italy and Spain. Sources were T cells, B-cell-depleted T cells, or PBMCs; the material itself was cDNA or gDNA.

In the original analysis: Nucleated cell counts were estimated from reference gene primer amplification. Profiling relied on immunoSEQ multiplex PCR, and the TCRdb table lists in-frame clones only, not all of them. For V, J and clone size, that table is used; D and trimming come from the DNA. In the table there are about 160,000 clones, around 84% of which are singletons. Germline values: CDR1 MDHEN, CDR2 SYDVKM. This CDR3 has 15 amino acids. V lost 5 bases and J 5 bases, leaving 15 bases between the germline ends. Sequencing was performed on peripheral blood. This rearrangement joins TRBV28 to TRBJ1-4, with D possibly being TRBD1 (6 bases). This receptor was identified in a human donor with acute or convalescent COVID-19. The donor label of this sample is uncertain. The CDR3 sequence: CASSLSDRLNEKLFF. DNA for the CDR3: TGTGCCAGCAGTCTATCCGACAGGTTAAATGAAAAACTGTTTTTT.